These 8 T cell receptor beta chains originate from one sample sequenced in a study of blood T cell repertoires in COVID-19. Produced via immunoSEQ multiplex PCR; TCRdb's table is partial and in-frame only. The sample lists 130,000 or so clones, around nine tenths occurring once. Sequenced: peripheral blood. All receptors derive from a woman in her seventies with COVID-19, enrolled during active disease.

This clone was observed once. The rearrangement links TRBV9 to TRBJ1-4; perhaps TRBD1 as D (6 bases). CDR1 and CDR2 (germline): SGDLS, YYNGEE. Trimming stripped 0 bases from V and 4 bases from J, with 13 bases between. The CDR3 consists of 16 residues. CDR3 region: CASSVGAGASNEKLFF. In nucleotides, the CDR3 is TGTGCCAGCAGCGTAGGGGCAGGGGCTAGTAATGAAAAACTGTTTTTT. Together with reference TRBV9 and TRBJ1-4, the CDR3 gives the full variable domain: DSGVTQTPKHLITATGQRVTLRCSPRSGDLSVYWYQQSLDQGLQFLIQYYNGEERAKGNILERFSAQQFPDLHSELNLSSLELGDSALYFCASSVGAGASNEKLFFGSGTQLSVL.

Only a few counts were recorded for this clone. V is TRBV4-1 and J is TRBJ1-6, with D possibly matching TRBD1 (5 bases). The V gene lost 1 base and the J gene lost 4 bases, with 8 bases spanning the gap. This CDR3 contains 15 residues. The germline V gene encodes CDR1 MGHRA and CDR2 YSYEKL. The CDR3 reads CASSQADSYNSPLHF. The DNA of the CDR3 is TGCGCCAGCAGCCAAGCCGACAGTTATAATTCACCCCTCCACTTT.

CDR3 nucleotides: TGTGCCAGCAGTCAGGGACAGGCATACAATGAGCAGTTCTTC. This gives the protein CASSQGQAYNEQFF. The chain couples TRBV6-5 to TRBJ2-1, with 8 bases fitting TRBD1. V lost 5 bases to trimming and J lost 4 bases; unmatched junction nucleotides: 4. The length of the CDR3 is 14 residues. CDR1 is MNHEY and CDR2 is SVGAGI in the germline V gene.

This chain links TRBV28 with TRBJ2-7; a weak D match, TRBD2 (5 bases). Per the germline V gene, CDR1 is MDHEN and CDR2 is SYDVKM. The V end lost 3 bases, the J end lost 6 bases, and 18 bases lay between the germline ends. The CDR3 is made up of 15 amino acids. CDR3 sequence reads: CASSLIGLLSSEQYF. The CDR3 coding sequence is TGTGCCAGCAGTTTGATAGGACTTTTGTCGAGCGAGCAGTACTTC.

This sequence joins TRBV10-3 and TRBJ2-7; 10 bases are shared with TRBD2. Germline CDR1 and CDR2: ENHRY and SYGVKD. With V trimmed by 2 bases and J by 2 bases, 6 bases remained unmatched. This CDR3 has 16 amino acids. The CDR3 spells CAISEGASGGTYEQYF. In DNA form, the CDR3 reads TGTGCCATCAGTGAGGGGGCTAGCGGGGGCACCTACGAGCAGTACTTC.

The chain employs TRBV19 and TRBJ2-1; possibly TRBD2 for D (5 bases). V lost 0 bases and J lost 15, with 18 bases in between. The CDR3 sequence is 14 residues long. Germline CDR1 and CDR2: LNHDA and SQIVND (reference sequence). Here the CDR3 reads CASSIDRGSPARFF. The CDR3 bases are TGTGCCAGTAGTATAGATAGAGGGTCCCCGGCTCGGTTCTTC.

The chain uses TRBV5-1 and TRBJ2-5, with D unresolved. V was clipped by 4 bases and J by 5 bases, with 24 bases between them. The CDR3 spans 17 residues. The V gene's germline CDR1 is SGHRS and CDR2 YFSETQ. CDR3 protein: CASSPARFGTLEETQYF. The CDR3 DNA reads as TGCGCCAGCAGCCCCGCTCGATTCGGCACCCTAGAGGAGACCCAGTACTTC.

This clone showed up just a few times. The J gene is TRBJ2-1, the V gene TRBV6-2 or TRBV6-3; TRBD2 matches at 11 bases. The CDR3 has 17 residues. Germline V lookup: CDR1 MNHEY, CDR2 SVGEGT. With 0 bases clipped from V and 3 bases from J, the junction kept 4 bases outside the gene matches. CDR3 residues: CASSYSPSGGLYNEQFF. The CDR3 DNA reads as TGTGCCAGCAGTTACTCCCCTAGCGGGGGGCTCTACAATGAGCAGTTCTTC.